The TCR beta chain described here comes from a study of blood T cell repertoires in COVID-19. Study-wide background: Specimens from acute and convalescent COVID-19 originated in the United States, Italy and Spain. In each case, the material was cDNA or gDNA derived from T cells, B-cell-depleted T cells, or PBMCs.

Recovered participants had two consecutive negative NP/OP PCR tests, healthcare professional clearance, or symptom resolution. The CDR3 contains 12 residues. The germline V and J ends were trimmed by 4 bases and 8 bases, with 9 bases remaining between them. Germline V gene lookup returns CDR1 MRHNA and CDR2 SNTAGT. Measured with immunoSEQ multiplex PCR; TCRdb has only the in-frame clones, and not every one. The sample includes some 400,000 clones, 80% to 90% of them seen just once. The clonotype was recovered from a man aged 30 to 45 who had recovered from COVID-19. This chain uses TRBV6-4 with TRBJ2-1; no definite D call. Sequenced sample: PBMCs or T cells enriched from blood (not recorded which). CDR3 loop: CASSVSVDEQFF. The CDR3 bases are TGTGCCAGCAGTGTGAGTGTGGATGAGCAGTTCTTC.